This T cell receptor (beta chain) was sequenced in a study of blood T cell repertoires in COVID-19. Overall study context: Acute and convalescent COVID-19 samples came from the United States, Italy and Spain. The cDNA or gDNA used as material had been derived from T cells, B-cell-depleted T cells, or PBMCs.

In the authors' methods: Amplifying reference gene primers gave estimates of nucleated cell counts. Assay used: immunoSEQ multiplex PCR; TCRdb lists only in-frame clones, some missing. From that table come the V and J calls and clone size; the DNA was used to work out D and trimming. The table lists approximately 110,000 clones, 86% of them singletons. CDR1 MNHNY and CDR2 SVGAGI come from the germline V gene (reference sequence). Between the trimmed V and J ends, which lost 6 bases and 6 bases, there was a span of 14 bases. CDR3 length: 13 residues. The chain links TRBV6-6 to TRBJ1-2, with D maybe TRBD1 (6 bases). This TCR came from a human donor in a cohort sampled during active COVID-19. The sample taken for sequencing was peripheral blood. For the CDR3, the DNA is TGTGCCAGCAGGAAGGGGGGGCAAGATGGCTACACCTTC. It codes for CASRKGGQDGYTF.